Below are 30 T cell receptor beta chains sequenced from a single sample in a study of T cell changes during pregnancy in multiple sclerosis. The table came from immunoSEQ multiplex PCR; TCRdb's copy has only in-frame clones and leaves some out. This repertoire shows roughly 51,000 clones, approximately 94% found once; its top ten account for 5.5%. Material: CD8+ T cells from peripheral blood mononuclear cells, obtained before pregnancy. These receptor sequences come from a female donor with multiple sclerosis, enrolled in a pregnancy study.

CDR3 in DNA: TGCGCCAGCAGCTTTGGGCCACAAGAGACCCAGTACTTC. This translates into CASSFGPQETQYF. V is TRBV5-1 and J is TRBJ2-5; D call uncertain. Germline V gene sequence: CDR1 SGHRS, CDR2 YFSETQ. The germline V and J ends were trimmed by 2 bases and 2 bases, with 7 bases remaining between them. The CDR3 extends over 13 amino acids.

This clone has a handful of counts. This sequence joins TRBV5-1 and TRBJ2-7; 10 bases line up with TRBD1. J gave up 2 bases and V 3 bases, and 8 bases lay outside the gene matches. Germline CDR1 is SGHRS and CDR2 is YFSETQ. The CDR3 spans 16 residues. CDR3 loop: CASSWDPGTGAYEQYF. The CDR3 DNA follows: TGCGCCAGCAGCTGGGACCCCGGGACAGGGGCCTACGAGCAGTACTTC.

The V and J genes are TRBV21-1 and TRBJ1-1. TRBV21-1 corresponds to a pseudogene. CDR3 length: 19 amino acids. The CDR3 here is CASSKTHEKGMVMNTEAFF. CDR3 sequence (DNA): TGTGCCAGCAGCAAGACTCACGAAAAAGGCATGGTCATGAACACTGAAGCTTTCTTT.

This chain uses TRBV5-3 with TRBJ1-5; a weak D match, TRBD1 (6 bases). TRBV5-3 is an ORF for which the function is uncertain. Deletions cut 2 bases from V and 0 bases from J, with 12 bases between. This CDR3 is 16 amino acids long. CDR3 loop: CARSLSTGNSNQPQHF. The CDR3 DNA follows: TGTGCCAGAAGCTTATCGACAGGAAATAGCAATCAGCCCCAGCATTTT.

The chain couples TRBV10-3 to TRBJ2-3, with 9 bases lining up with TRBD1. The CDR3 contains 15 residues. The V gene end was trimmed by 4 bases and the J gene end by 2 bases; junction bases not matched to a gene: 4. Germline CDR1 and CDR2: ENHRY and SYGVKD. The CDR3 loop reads CAISGSQGATDTQYF. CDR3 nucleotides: TGTGCCATCAGTGGGTCACAGGGGGCCACAGATACGCAGTATTTT.

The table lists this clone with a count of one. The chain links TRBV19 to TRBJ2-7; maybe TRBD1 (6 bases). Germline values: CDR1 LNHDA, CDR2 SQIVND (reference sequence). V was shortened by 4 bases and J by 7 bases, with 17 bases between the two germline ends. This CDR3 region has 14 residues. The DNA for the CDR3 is TGTGCCAGTAGTAACACAGGGATGCCTAGAGAGCAGTACTTC. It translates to CASSNTGMPREQYF.

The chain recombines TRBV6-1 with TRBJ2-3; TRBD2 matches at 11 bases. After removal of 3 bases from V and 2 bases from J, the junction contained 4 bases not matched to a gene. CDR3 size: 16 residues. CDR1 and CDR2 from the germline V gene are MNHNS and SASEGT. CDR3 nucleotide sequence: TGTGCCAGCAGTGACAGACTAGCGGGATCCACAGATACGCAGTATTTT. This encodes CASSDRLAGSTDTQYF.

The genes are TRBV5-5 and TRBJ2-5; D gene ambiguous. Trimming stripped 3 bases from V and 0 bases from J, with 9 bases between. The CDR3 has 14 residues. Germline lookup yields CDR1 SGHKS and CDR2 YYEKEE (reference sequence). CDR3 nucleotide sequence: TGTGCCAGCAGCTCGAGCCCGTACCAAGAGACCCAGTACTTC. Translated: CASSSSPYQETQYF.

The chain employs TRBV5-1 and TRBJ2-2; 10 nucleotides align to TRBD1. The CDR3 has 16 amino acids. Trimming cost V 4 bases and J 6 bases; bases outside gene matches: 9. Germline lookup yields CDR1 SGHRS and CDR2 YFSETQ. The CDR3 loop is CASSPGQGVVAGELFF. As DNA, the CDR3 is TGCGCCAGCAGCCCTGGACAGGGGGTGGTCGCCGGGGAGCTGTTTTTT. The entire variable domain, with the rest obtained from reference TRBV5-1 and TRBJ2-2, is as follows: KAGVTQTPRYLIKTRGQQVTLSCSPISGHRSVSWYQQTPGQGLQFLFEYFSETQRNKGNFPGRFSGRQFSNSRSEMNVSTLELGDSALYLCASSPGQGVVAGELFFGEGSRLTVL.

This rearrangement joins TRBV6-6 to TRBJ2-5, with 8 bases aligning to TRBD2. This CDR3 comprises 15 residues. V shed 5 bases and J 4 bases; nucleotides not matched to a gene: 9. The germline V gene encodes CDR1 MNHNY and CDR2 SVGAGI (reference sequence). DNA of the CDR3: TGTGCCAGCAGTACTGCGGGAGGAGGTCGAGAGACCCAGTACTTC. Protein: CASSTAGGGRETQYF.

In DNA, the CDR3 is TGCAGCGTGCAGGCGGGGGGGAATCAGTACTTC. Amino acids: CSVQAGGNQYF. The chain uses TRBV29-1 and TRBJ2-4; 9 bases align to TRBD2. This CDR3 has 11 residues. V trimming: 6 bases; J trimming: 12 bases; junction bases outside the gene matches: 6. The germline CDR1 and CDR2 sequences are SQVTM and ANQGSEA.

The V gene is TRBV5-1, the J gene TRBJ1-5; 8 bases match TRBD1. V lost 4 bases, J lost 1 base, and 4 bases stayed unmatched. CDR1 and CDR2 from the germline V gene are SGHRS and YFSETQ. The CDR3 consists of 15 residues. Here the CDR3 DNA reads TGCGCCAGCAGCCTAGGACAGGGCAGCAATCAGCCCCAGCATTTT. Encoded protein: CASSLGQGSNQPQHF.

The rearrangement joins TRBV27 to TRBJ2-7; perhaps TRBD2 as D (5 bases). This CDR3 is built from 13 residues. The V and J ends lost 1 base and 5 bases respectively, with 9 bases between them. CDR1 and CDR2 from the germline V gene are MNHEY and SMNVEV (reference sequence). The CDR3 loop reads CASSLLWGDEQYF. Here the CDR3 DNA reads TGTGCCAGCAGTTTATTGTGGGGAGACGAGCAGTACTTC.

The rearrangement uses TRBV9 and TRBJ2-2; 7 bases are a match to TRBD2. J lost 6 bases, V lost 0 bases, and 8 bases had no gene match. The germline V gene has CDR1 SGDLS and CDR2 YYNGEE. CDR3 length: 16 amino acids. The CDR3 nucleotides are TGTGCCAGCAGCGTAGGAGGAACTAGCGAGGCCGGGGAGCTGTTTTTT. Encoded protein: CASSVGGTSEAGELFF.

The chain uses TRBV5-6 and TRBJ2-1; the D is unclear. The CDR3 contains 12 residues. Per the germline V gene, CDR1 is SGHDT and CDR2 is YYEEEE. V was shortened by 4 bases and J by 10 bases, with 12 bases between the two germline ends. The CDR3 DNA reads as TGTGCCAGCAGCCCACTCGGCAGGGAGCAGTTCTTC. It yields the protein CASSPLGREQFF.

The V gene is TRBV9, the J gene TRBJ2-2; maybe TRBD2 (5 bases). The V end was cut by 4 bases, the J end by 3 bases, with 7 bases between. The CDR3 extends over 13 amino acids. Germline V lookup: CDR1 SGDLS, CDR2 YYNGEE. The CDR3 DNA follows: TGTGCCAGCAGCCTCGGGGACACCGGGGAGCTGTTTTTT. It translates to CASSLGDTGELFF.

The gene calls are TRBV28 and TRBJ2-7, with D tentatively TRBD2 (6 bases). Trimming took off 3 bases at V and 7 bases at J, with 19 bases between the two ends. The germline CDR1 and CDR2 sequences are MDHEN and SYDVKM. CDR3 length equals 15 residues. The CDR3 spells CASSFRSLLAKEQYF. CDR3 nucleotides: TGTGCCAGCAGTTTCCGCAGCCTGCTAGCGAAAGAGCAGTACTTC.

CDR3 residues: CASSQEHGGFGYEQYF. Written as DNA, the CDR3 is TGCGCCAGCAGCCAAGAGCACGGAGGGTTCGGCTACGAGCAGTACTTC. The chain uses TRBV4-3 and TRBJ2-7; maybe TRBD2 (6 bases). Germline lookup yields CDR1 LGHNA and CDR2 YSLEER. The CDR3 contains 16 residues. With 0 bases removed from V and 3 bases from J, the gap between germline ends came to 15 bases.

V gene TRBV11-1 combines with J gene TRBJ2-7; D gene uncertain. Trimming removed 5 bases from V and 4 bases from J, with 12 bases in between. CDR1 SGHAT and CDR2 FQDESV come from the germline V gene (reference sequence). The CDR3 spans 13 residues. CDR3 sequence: CASSPVAEYEQYF. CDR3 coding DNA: TGTGCCAGCAGCCCCGTGGCCGAATACGAGCAGTACTTC.

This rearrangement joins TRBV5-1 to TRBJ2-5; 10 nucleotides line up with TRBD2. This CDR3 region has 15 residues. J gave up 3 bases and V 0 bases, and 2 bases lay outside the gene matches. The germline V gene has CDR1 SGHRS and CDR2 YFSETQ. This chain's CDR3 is CASSLVLAGEETQYF. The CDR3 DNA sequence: TGCGCCAGCAGCTTGGTTCTAGCGGGAGAAGAGACCCAGTACTTC.

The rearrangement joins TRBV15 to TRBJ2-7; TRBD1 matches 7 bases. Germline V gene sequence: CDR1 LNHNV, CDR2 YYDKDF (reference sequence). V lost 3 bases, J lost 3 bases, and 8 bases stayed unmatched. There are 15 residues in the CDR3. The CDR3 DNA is TGTGCCACCAGCAGTACCGGGACAGAACTCTACGAGCAGTACTTC. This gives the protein CATSSTGTELYEQYF.

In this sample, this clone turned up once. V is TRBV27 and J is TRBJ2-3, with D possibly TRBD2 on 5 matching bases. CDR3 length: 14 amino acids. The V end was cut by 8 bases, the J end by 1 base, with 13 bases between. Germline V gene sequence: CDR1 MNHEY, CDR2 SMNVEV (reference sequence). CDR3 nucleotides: TGTGCCAGCGGGCTAGCCTTCGGCACAGATACGCAGTATTTT. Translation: CASGLAFGTDTQYF.

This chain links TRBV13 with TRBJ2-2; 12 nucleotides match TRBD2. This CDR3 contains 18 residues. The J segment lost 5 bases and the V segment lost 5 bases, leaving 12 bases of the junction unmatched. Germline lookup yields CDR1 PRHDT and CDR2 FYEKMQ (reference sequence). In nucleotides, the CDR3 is TGTGCCAGCAGCCCCTTGACTAGCGGGGGTTTGGGAACCGGGGAGCTGTTTTTT. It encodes CASSPLTSGGLGTGELFF.

DNA for the CDR3: TGTGCCAGCAGCCCATTCGGTGGGGGGACCGGGGAGCTGTTTTTT. This encodes CASSPFGGGTGELFF. The chain links TRBV7-3 to TRBJ2-2; TRBD2 is a possible D gene (6 bases). In germline, CDR1 is SGHTA, CDR2 FQGTGA. The CDR3 is made up of 15 amino acids. Between the trimmed V and J ends, which lost 5 bases and 5 bases, there was a span of 15 bases.

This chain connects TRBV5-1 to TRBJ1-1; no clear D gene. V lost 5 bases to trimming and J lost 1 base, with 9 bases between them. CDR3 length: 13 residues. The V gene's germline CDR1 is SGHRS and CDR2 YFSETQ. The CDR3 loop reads CASREGSNTEAFF. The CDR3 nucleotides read TGCGCCAGCAGGGAGGGATCGAACACTGAAGCTTTCTTT.

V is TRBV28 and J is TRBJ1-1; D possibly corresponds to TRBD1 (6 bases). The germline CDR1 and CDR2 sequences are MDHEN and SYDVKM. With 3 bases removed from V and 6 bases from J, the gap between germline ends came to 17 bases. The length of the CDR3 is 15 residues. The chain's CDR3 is CASSFMSQQGPEAFF. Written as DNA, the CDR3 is TGTGCCAGCAGTTTTATGTCCCAACAGGGTCCTGAAGCTTTCTTT. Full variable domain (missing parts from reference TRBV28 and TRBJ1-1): DVKVTQSSRYLVKRTGEKVFLECVQDMDHENMFWYRQDPGLGLRLIYFSYDVKMKEKGDIPEGYSVSREKKERFSLILESASTNQTSMYLCASSFMSQQGPEAFFGQGTRLTVV.

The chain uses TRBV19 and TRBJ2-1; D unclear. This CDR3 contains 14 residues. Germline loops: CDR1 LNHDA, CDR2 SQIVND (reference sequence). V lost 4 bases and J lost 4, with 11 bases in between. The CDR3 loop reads CASSTLSTYNEQFF. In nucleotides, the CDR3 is TGTGCCAGTAGTACCCTTAGCACGTACAATGAGCAGTTCTTC.

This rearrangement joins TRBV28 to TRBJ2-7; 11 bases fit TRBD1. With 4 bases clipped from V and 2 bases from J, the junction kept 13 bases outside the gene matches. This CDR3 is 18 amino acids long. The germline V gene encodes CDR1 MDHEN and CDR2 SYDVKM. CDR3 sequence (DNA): TGTGCCAGCAGTTCGTCCCTTCCCGGGACAGGGGGTCCCTACGAGCAGTACTTC. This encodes CASSSSLPGTGGPYEQYF.

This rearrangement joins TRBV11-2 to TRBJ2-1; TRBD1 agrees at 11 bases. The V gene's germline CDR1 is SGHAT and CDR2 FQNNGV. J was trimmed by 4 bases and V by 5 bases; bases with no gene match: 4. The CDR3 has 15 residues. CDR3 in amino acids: CASSRGTGGYNEQFF. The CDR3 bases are TGTGCCAGCAGCCGTGGGACAGGGGGATACAATGAGCAGTTCTTC.

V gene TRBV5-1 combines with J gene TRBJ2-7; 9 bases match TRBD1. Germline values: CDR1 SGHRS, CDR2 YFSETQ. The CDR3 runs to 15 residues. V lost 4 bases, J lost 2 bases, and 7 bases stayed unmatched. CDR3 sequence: CASSPDRGPTYEQYF. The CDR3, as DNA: TGCGCCAGCAGCCCGGACAGGGGCCCTACCTACGAGCAGTACTTC.